The next 22 T cell receptor beta chains were all read from a single sample in a study of cytomegalovirus exposure and HLA in healthy donors. Clones were read by immunoSEQ multiplex PCR, and TCRdb kept only the in-frame ones, dropping some. The sample includes under 50,000 clones, around 94% of them seen just once. Sequencing was carried out using PBMCs. The origin of the receptors is a woman between 18 and 29 years old in good health and CMV-seropositive.

The chain combines TRBV5-6 with TRBJ1-6; 9 bases map to TRBD1. The CDR3 is 15 residues long. Germline V CDR1 and CDR2: SGHDT, YYEEEE. Trimming removed 7 bases from V and 3 bases from J; junction bases left unmatched: 5. CDR3 in amino acids: CASRDRVHYNSPLHF. Written as DNA, the CDR3 is TGTGCCAGCCGGGACAGGGTCCACTATAATTCACCCCTCCACTTT. Looking up the rest from reference TRBV5-6 and TRBJ1-6 gives the full variable domain: DAGVTQSPTHLIKTRGQQVTLRCSPKSGHDTVSWYQQALGQGPQFIFQYYEEEERQRGNFPDRFSGHQFPNYSSELNVNALLLGDSALYLCASRDRVHYNSPLHFGNGTRLTVT.

V gene TRBV6-1 combines with J gene TRBJ2-4; the D gene is possibly TRBD1 (6 bases). The CDR3 totals 17 residues. Trimming took off 6 bases at V and 4 bases at J, with 22 bases between the two ends. The germline V gene encodes CDR1 MNHNS and CDR2 SASEGT. For the CDR3, the DNA is TGTGCCAGCAGGGAAACGAAAGACAGGCCGTCAAAAAACATTCAGTACTTC. Translation: CASRETKDRPSKNIQYF.

V is TRBV2 and J is TRBJ2-5; 9 bases align to TRBD1. V trimming: 5 bases; J trimming: 1 base; junction bases outside the gene matches: 2. From germline, CDR1 is SNHLY and CDR2 FYNNEI. The CDR3 runs to 14 residues. The CDR3 reads CASSKTGGQETQYF. CDR3 DNA sequence: TGTGCCAGCAGTAAGACAGGGGGCCAAGAGACCCAGTACTTC.

The rearrangement joins TRBV27 to TRBJ1-1, with D perhaps TRBD1 (6 bases). CDR1 and CDR2 from the germline V gene are MNHEY and SMNVEV (reference sequence). There are 14 residues in the CDR3. Trimming pared 5 bases from V and 1 base from J, leaving 11 bases between. The CDR3 spells CASSPRGENTEAFF. Here the CDR3 DNA reads TGTGCCAGCAGTCCCAGGGGAGAGAACACTGAAGCTTTCTTT.

J is TRBJ2-7 and V is TRBV4-1; D possibly corresponds to TRBD1 (5 bases). The CDR3 runs 17 residues. Per the germline V gene, CDR1 is MGHRA and CDR2 is YSYEKL. Trimming shortened V by 0 bases and J by 5 bases, and 20 bases separated the two germline ends. The CDR3 loop is CASSQDIRQGFSNEQYF. The CDR3 region has the DNA TGCGCCAGCAGCCAAGATATAAGGCAGGGCTTCTCAAACGAGCAGTACTTC.

The chain uses TRBV29-1 and TRBJ2-1; D is possibly TRBD2 (6 bases). Germline assignment: CDR1 SQVTM and CDR2 ANQGSEA. V lost 3 bases to trimming and J lost 0 bases, with 18 bases between them. The CDR3 is made up of 17 amino acids. CDR3 sequence (DNA): TGCAGCGTTGAGCCCGGGACTTCAACTAGCTCCTACAATGAGCAGTTCTTC. Its protein is CSVEPGTSTSSYNEQFF.

This chain joins TRBV27 and TRBJ2-1; 8 bases align to TRBD2. The V gene end was trimmed by 7 bases and the J gene end by 10 bases; junction bases not matched to a gene: 9. The CDR3 length is 13 residues. Per germline, CDR1 MNHEY and CDR2 SMNVEV (reference sequence). The chain's CDR3 is CASTSPTSEEQFF. The CDR3 nucleotides are TGTGCCAGCACCTCTCCGACTAGCGAGGAGCAGTTCTTC.

This clone was counted once. V usage is TRBV11-2 and J usage is TRBJ1-1; weak D call: TRBD1 (6 bases). With 4 bases removed from V and 11 bases from J, the gap between germline ends came to 11 bases. The CDR3 runs to 11 residues. Germline lookup yields CDR1 SGHAT and CDR2 FQNNGV. This CDR3 is CASSSNRVAFF. The CDR3 region has the DNA TGTGCCAGCAGCTCAAACAGGGTGGCTTTCTTT.

The rearrangement links TRBV27 to TRBJ2-4; either TRBD1 or TRBD2 may supply D (9 bases each). Trimming shortened V by 3 bases and J by 5 bases, and 38 bases separated the two germline ends. This CDR3 has 23 residues. The germline CDR1 and CDR2 sequences are MNHEY and SMNVEV (reference sequence). This CDR3 reads CASSFTPTGGVSAGGPRENIQYF. Here the CDR3 DNA reads TGTGCCAGCAGTTTTACTCCTACAGGGGGCGTCTCGGCGGGAGGGCCAAGGGAAAACATTCAGTACTTC.

The chain joins TRBV11-1 to TRBJ2-2, with TRBD2 as a possible D gene (6 bases). CDR1 and CDR2 (germline): SGHAT, FQDESV (reference sequence). The CDR3 runs 15 residues. Trimming shortened V by 6 bases and J by 3 bases, and 14 bases separated the two germline ends. CDR3 sequence reads: CASRARLVDTGELFF. CDR3 DNA: TGTGCCAGCAGAGCGAGACTAGTAGACACCGGGGAGCTGTTTTTT. Full variable domain (outside the CDR3, taken from reference TRBV11-1 and TRBJ2-2): EAEVAQSPRYKITEKSQAVAFWCDPISGHATLYWYRQILGQGPELLVQFQDESVVDDSQLPKDRFSAERLKGVDSTLKIQPAELGDSAMYLCASRARLVDTGELFFGEGSRLTVL.

The genes are TRBV4-1 and TRBJ1-3, with D perhaps matching TRBD1 (6 bases). The CDR3 length is 16 residues. Germline V gene lookup returns CDR1 MGHRA and CDR2 YSYEKL. V gave up 4 bases and J gave up 3 bases, with 16 bases separating them. The CDR3 DNA sequence: TGCGCCAGCAGCCTGTTACAGGGTAGTAGTGGAAACACCATATATTTT. Residues: CASSLLQGSSGNTIYF.

The chain couples TRBV9 to TRBJ1-4; D is unresolved. CDR1 is SGDLS, CDR2 YYNGEE, per germline. The CDR3 loop spans 15 amino acids. The V and J ends lost 0 bases and 10 bases respectively, with 16 bases between them. Here the CDR3 DNA reads TGTGCCAGCAGCGTAGACGGCAAGATGACGGGAAAACTGTTTTTT. It codes for CASSVDGKMTGKLFF.

This chain uses TRBV5-1 with TRBJ2-2, with TRBD2 as a possible D gene (6 bases). Germline V lookup: CDR1 SGHRS, CDR2 YFSETQ. This CDR3 region has 14 residues. V was clipped by 4 bases and J by 5 bases, with 12 bases between them. For the CDR3, the DNA is TGCGCCAGCAGCCGGGACTCAACAACCGGGGAGCTGTTTTTT. It is translated as CASSRDSTTGELFF.

Here the CDR3 DNA reads TGTGCCAGCTCACCAGATGGCCTCATGAACACTGAAGCTTTCTTT. This encodes CASSPDGLMNTEAFF. V usage is TRBV18 and J usage is TRBJ1-1; D not resolved. The CDR3 runs 15 residues. Germline loops: CDR1 KGHSH, CDR2 LQKENI. The germline V and J ends were trimmed by 2 bases and 0 bases, with 10 bases remaining between them.

This clone is a singleton in its sample. The V and J genes are TRBV28 and TRBJ2-5; TRBD2 matches at 7 bases. The CDR3 length is 14 residues. J was trimmed by 7 bases and V by 1 base; bases with no gene match: 6. Germline V lookup: CDR1 MDHEN, CDR2 SYDVKM. CDR3 sequence: CASSLSAGGGTQYF. The CDR3 bases are TGTGCCAGCAGTTTATCGGCAGGCGGGGGGACCCAGTACTTC.

The chain recombines TRBV29-1 with TRBJ2-1; 10 positions agree with TRBD2. The CDR3 runs 11 residues. Germline assignment: CDR1 SQVTM and CDR2 ANQGSEA. Germline trimming cut 4 bases from V and 12 bases from J; bases unmatched to any gene: 3. CDR3 sequence reads: CSVGLAGVQFF. The CDR3 DNA is TGCAGCGTTGGGCTAGCGGGAGTGCAGTTCTTC.

The chain recombines TRBV2 with TRBJ2-7; D not certain. V was clipped by 4 bases and J by 1 base, with 11 bases between them. Germline V gives CDR1 SNHLY, CDR2 FYNNEI. The CDR3 totals 14 residues. The CDR3 protein is CASSGQLFSYEQYF. DNA for the CDR3: TGTGCCAGCAGTGGGCAGTTGTTTTCCTACGAGCAGTACTTC.

This rearrangement joins TRBV4-1 to TRBJ2-2; the match to TRBD2 covers 13 bases. The CDR3 runs 17 residues. Germline CDR1 and CDR2: MGHRA and YSYEKL. V was clipped by 4 bases and J by 6 bases; unmatched bases: 8. DNA for the CDR3: TGCGCCAGCAGCCTCGGACTAGCGGGAGATCCCGCCGGGGAGCTGTTTTTT. It yields the protein CASSLGLAGDPAGELFF.

V gene TRBV6-4 combines with J gene TRBJ2-2; 8 bases are a match to TRBD1. CDR1 and CDR2 from the germline V gene are MRHNA and SNTAGT. The V gene end was trimmed by 0 bases and the J gene end by 0 bases; junction bases not matched to a gene: 0. The CDR3 is 16 amino acids. DNA for the CDR3: TGTGCCAGCAGTGACTCGGACAGGGCGAACACCGGGGAGCTGTTTTTT. It codes for CASSDSDRANTGELFF.

The chain has TRBV18 and TRBJ1-1; no clear D. V was pared by 2 bases and J by 0 bases, with 7 bases between. Germline CDR1 reads KGHSH; CDR2 reads LQKENI. There are 14 residues in the CDR3. The CDR3 coding sequence is TGTGCCAGCTCACCAATTCCGGTGAACACTGAAGCTTTCTTT. Translation: CASSPIPVNTEAFF.

The gene calls are TRBV7-8 and TRBJ2-5; a weak D match, TRBD2 (5 bases). CDR3 length: 13 residues. From germline, CDR1 is SGHVS and CDR2 FQNEAQ. Trimming pared 5 bases from V and 1 base from J, leaving 8 bases between. The CDR3 here is CASSPAVQETQYF. The CDR3 DNA sequence: TGTGCCAGCAGCCCAGCGGTCCAAGAGACCCAGTACTTC.

J is TRBJ1-1 and V is TRBV6-1; 8 positions match TRBD1. CDR1 is MNHNS and CDR2 is SASEGT in the germline V gene. J was trimmed by 4 bases and V by 0 bases; bases with no gene match: 4. The CDR3 is 15 amino acids. The CDR3 is CASSEAGQGATEAFF. The CDR3 region has the DNA TGTGCCAGCAGTGAAGCCGGACAGGGAGCCACTGAAGCTTTCTTT.